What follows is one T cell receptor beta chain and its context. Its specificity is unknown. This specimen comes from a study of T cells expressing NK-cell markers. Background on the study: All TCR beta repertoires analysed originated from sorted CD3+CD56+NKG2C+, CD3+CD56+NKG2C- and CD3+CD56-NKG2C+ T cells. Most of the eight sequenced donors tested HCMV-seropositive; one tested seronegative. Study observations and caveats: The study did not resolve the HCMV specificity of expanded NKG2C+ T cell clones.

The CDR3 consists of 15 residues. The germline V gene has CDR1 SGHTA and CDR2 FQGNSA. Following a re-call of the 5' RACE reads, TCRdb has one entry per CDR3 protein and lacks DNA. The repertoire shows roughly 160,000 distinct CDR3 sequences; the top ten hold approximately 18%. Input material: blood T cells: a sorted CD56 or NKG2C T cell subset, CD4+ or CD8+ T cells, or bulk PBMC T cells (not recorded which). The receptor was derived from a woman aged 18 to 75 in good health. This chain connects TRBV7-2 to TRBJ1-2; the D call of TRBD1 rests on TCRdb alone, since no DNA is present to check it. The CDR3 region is CASSVDYKGHYGYTF.